Following are 5 T cell receptor beta chains from one sample sequenced in a study of preoperative IRX-2 immunotherapy in early breast cancer (dated 2019 in TCRdb). The treatment or condition label, read with the paper, signifies: preoperative locoregional IRX-2 cytokine immunotherapy. Library creation used the immunoSEQ multiplex PCR assay. Not all clones reach the TCRdb copy of this immuneACCESS table, which keeps in-frame sequences only. Checked studies attribute under half of the gap to unresolved V genes and leave the rest unexplained. This sample has over 60,000 clones in its table, and roughly 95% of those were observed once. Of the sample, roughly 1.7% falls within the top ten clones. Collection took place from a patient treated with IRX-2 immunotherapy. These receptors all stem from a human donor with breast cancer.

V and J are TRBV9 and TRBJ2-2; 9 nucleotides align to TRBD2. Trimming removed 4 bases from V and 6 bases from J; junction bases left unmatched: 16. CDR3 length: 18 amino acids. CDR1 is SGDLS, CDR2 YYNGEE, per germline. CDR3 DNA sequence: TGTGCCAGCAGCCACCCCAAGGGCGGGGGGGCTGATTCCGGGGAGCTGTTTTTT. Translating it yields CASSHPKGGGADSGELFF.

V gene TRBV19 combines with J gene TRBJ1-2; a possible D gene is TRBD1 (5 bases). CDR1 is LNHDA, CDR2 SQIVND, per germline (reference sequence). The CDR3 consists of 14 residues. V shed 6 bases and J shed 1 base, with 12 bases lying between them. The CDR3 spells CASSPGQGNYGYTF. The CDR3 DNA reads TGTGCCAGTAGCCCCGGGCAGGGTAACTATGGCTACACCTTC.

The rearrangement uses TRBV25-1 and TRBJ2-4; D tentatively fits TRBD1 or TRBD2 (5 bases each). Trimming left V 5 bases short and J 0 bases short, with 14 bases between. This CDR3 contains 16 residues. The germline gives CDR1 MGHDK, CDR2 SYGVNS. CDR3 region: CASSNVGGLAKNIQYF. CDR3 sequence (DNA): TGTGCCAGCAGTAACGTTGGGGGTCTAGCCAAAAACATTCAGTACTTC.

This clone has just one count. This chain uses TRBV28 with TRBJ1-6; D gene uncertain. The CDR3 consists of 17 residues. Germline V gene lookup returns CDR1 MDHEN and CDR2 SYDVKM. Trimming removed 7 bases at V and 1 base at J, with 17 bases between. The CDR3 loop reads CASKRATVRSYNSPLHF. Here the CDR3 DNA reads TGTGCCAGCAAACGAGCCACTGTAAGGTCCTATAATTCACCCCTCCACTTT.

The chain has TRBV7-8 and TRBJ1-1; the D gene is possibly TRBD1 (6 bases). The CDR3 is made up of 15 amino acids. Trimming pared 3 bases from V and 4 bases from J, leaving 15 bases between. The V gene's germline CDR1 is SGHVS and CDR2 FQNEAQ. The CDR3 region has the DNA TGTGCCAGCAGCTTGCTTTCAGGGGCCGGCACTGAAGCTTTCTTT. Its translation: CASSLLSGAGTEAFF.